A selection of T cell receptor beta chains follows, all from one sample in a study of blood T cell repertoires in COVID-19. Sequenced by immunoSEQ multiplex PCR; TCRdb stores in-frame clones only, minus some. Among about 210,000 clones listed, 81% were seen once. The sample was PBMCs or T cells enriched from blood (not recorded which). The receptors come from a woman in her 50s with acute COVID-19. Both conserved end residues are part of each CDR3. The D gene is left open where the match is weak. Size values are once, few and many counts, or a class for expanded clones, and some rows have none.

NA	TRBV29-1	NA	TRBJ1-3	CSVQGTVSGNTIYF	TGCAGCGTACAGGGCACGGTCTCTGGAAACACCATATATTTT
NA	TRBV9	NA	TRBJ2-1	CASSATGLRTRGGEQFF	TGTGCCAGCAGTGCTACAGGGTTGAGGACTCGAGGGGGTGAGCAGTTCTTC
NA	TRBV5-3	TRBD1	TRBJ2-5	CARSSPGGQGQETQYF	TGTGCCAGAAGCTCTCCCGGAGGACAGGGCCAAGAGACCCAGTACTTC
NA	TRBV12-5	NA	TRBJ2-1	CASAGRNDNEQFF	TGTGCTAGTGCTGGGCGCAACGACAATGAGCAGTTCTTC
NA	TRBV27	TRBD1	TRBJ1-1	CASSPSDRAQSFF	TGTGCCAGCAGTCCCTCGGACAGGGCTCAATCTTTCTTT
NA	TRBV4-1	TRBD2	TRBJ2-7	CASSQTSGRTYEQYF	TGCGCCAGCAGCCAGACTAGCGGGAGAACCTACGAGCAGTACTTC
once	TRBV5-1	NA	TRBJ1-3	CASSLAEAGYSGNTIYF	TGCGCCAGCAGCTTGGCCGAAGCAGGATACTCTGGAAACACCATATATTTT
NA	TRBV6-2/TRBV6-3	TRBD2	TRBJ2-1	CASSPKRASGRALEQFF	TGTGCCAGCAGCCCCAAACGGGCTAGCGGGAGGGCCCTTGAGCAGTTCTTC
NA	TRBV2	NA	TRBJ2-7	CASSRDIYYEQYF	TGTGCCAGCAGCCGGGACATTTACTACGAGCAGTACTTC
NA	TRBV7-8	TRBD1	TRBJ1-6	CASSLASGTGVSPLHF	TGTGCCAGCAGCTTAGCCTCCGGGACAGGGGTTTCACCCCTCCACTTT
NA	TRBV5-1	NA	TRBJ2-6	CASSLRQLSGANVLTF	TGCGCCAGCAGCTTGAGACAGCTCTCTGGGGCCAACGTCCTGACTTTC